The sample holds many counts of the clone carrying this TCR beta chain. The antigen is undetermined. The germline V gene has CDR1 KGHSH and CDR2 LQKENI. V lost 8 bases and J lost 0; bases outside the gene matches: 3. The CDR3 spans 13 residues. What was sequenced were expressed TCRB transcripts, since all of the isolated RNA had been reverse transcribed. The data were produced by immunoSEQ multiplex PCR, yet TCRdb's version contains in-frame clones alone and is incomplete. The data contain some 230,000 clones, about 10% of them singletons. The sample is drawn from a study of beta chain features in type 1 diabetes. Study-level findings and limits: At VDJ recombination sites, type 1 diabetes patients had fewer insertions and more deleted nucleotides.

This receptor was identified in a woman aged 18-29 years in good health. The rearrangement uses TRBV18 and TRBJ1-1, with TRBD1 identical over 7 bases. Sample: naive CD4+ T cells from blood. The CDR3 sequence is CASVGQMNTEAFF. Written as DNA, the CDR3 is TGTGCCAGCGTGGGACAGATGAACACTGAAGCTTTCTTT.